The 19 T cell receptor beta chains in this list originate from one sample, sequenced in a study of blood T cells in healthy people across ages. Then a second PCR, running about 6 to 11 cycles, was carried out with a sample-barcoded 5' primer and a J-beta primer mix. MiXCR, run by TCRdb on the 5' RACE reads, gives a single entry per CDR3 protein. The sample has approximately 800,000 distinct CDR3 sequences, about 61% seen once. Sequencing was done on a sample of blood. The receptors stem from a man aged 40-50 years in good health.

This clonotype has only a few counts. This chain's CDR3 is CASSHKWTEGNIQYF. CDR3 bases: TGTGCCAGCAGCCACAAATGGACAGAAGGAAACATTCAGTACTTC. The V gene is TRBV3-1, the J gene TRBJ2-4; weak D call: TRBD1 (6 bases). Germline CDR1 and CDR2: LGHDT and YNNKEL (reference sequence). Between the trimmed V and J ends, which lost 3 bases and 6 bases, there was a span of 15 bases. The CDR3 loop spans 15 amino acids.

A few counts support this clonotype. The CDR3: CTTQPESTYYEQYF. The CDR3 DNA is TGCACCACGCAACCGGAGAGCACGTATTACGAGCAGTACTTC. The V call is TRBV20-1, the J call TRBJ2-7; D unresolved. This CDR3 spans 14 amino acids. Looked up from germline, CDR1 is DFQATT and CDR2 is SNEGSKA (reference sequence).

This chain's CDR3 is CASTQLENEQYF. Written as DNA, the CDR3 is TGTGCCAGCACCCAACTCGAAAACGAGCAGTACTTC. The chain couples TRBV28 to TRBJ2-7; D unclear. CDR3 size: 12 residues. With 7 bases removed from V and 5 bases from J, the gap between germline ends came to 12 bases. Germline assignment: CDR1 MDHEN and CDR2 SYDVKM.

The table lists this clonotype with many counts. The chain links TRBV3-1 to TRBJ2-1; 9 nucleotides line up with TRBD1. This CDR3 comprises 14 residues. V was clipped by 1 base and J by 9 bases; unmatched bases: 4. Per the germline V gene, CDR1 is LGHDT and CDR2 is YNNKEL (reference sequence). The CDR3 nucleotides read TGTGCCAGCAGCCAAGCCGCGACAGGGGGTGAGCAGTTCTTC. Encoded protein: CASSQAATGGEQFF.

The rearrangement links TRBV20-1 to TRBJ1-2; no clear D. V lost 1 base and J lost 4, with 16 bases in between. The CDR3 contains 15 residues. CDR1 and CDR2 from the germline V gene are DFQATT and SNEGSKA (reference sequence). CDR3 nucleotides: TGCAGTGCTAGAGGATCTCGTTTGGGCGGCTATGGCTACACCTTC. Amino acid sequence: CSARGSRLGGYGYTF.

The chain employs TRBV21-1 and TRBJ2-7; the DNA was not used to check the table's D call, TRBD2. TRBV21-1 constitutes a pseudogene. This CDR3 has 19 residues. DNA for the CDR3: TGTGCCAGCAGCAAAGAATTCTGGCGCGGGAGGACTCCCTCCTACGAGCAGTACTTC. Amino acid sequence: CASSKEFWRGRTPSYEQYF.

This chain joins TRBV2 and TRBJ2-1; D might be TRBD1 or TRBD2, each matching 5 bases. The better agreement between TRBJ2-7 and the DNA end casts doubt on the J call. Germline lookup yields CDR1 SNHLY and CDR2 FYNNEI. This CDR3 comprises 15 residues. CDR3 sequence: CASSDWAGAYNEQYF. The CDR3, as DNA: TGTGCCAGCAGTGACTGGGCCGGGGCCTACAATGAGCAGTACTTC.

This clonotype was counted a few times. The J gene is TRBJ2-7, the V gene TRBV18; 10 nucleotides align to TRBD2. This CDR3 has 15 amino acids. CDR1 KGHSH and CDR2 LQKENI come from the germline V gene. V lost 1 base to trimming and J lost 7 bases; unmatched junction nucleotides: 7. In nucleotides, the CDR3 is TGTGCCAGCTCACCACAACTAGCGGGACTGGGTGAGCAGTACTTC. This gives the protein CASSPQLAGLGEQYF.

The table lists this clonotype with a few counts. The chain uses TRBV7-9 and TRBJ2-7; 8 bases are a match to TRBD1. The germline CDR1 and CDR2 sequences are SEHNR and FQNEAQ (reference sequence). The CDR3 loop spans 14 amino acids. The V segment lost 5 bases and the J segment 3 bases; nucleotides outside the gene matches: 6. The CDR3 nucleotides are TGTGCCAGCAGCCCGCCGGGACAGGTCTACGAGCAGTACTTC. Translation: CASSPPGQVYEQYF.

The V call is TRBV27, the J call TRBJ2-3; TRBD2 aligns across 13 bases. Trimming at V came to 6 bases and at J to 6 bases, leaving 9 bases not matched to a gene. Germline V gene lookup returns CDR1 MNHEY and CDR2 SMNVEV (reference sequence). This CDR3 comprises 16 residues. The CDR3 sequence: CASRVLGLAGSDTQYF. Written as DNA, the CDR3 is TGTGCCAGCAGAGTGCTGGGACTAGCGGGATCCGATACGCAGTATTTT.

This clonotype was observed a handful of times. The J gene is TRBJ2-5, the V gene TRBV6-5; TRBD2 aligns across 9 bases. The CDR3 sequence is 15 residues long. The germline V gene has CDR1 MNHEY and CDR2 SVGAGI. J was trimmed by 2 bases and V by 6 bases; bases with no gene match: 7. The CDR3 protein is CASRTLAGSQETQYF. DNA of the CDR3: TGTGCCAGCAGAACCCTAGCGGGATCTCAAGAGACCCAGTACTTC.

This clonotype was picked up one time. CDR3 sequence: CASSPHRGIGPNYGYTF. CDR3 sequence (DNA): TGTGCCAGCAGTCCTCACCGGGGCATAGGGCCTAACTATGGCTACACCTTC. The V call is TRBV12-3 or TRBV12-4, the J call TRBJ1-2; a weak D match, TRBD1 (5 bases). V was trimmed by 5 bases and J by 0 bases, leaving 19 bases between them. CDR3 length: 17 residues.

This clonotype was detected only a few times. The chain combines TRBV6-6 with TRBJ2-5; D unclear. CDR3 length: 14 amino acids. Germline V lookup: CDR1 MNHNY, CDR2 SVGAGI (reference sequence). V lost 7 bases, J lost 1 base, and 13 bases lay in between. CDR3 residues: CASTSYNSQETQYF. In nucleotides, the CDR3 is TGTGCCAGCACCTCGTACAACAGCCAAGAGACCCAGTACTTC.

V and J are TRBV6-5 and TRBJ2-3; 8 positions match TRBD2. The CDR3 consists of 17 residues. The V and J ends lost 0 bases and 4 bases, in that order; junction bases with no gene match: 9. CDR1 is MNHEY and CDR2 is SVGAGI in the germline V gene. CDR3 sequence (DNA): TGTGCCAGCAGTTACTCGATAGTAACCGGGGGGGCAGATACGCAGTATTTT. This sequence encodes CASSYSIVTGGADTQYF.

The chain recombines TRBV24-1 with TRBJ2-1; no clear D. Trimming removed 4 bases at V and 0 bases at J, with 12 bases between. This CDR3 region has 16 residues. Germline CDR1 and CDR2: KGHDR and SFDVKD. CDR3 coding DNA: TGTGCCACCAGTGACCCCTCGGAAAACTCCTACAATGAGCAGTTCTTC. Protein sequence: CATSDPSENSYNEQFF.

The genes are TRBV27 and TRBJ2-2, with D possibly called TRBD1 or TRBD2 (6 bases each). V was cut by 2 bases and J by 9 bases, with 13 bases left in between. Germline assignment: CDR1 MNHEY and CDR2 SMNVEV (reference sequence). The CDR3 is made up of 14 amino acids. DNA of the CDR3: TGTGCCAGCAGTTTAACGGGGGCGTCCCGGGAGCTGTTTTTT. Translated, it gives CASSLTGASRELFF.

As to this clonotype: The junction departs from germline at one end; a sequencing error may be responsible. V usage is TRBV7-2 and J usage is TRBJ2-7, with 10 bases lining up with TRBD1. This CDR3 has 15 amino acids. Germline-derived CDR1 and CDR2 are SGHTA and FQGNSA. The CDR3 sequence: CASSFGQGVTYEQNF. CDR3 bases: TGTGCCAGCAGCTTCGGACAGGGGGTAACCTACGAGCAGAACTTC. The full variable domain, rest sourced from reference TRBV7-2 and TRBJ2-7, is GAGVSQSPSNKVTEKGKDVELRCDPISGHTALYWYRQSLGQGLEFLIYFQGNSAPDKSGLPSDRFSAERTGGSVSTLTIQRTQQEDSAVYLCASSFGQGVTYEQNFGPGTRLTVT.

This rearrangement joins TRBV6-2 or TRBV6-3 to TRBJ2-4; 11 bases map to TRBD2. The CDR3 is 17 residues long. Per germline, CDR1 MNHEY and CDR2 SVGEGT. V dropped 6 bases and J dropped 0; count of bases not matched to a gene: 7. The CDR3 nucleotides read TGTGCCAGCAGGTCCGGGACTAGCGGTCTAGCCAAAAACATTCAGTACTTC. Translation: CASRSGTSGLAKNIQYF.

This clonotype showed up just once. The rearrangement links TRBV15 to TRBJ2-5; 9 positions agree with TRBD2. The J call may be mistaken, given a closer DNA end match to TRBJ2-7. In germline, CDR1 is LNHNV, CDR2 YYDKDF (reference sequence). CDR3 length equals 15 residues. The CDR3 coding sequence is TGTGCCACCAGCAGAGATCTGGCTAGCGGGAACGAGCAGTACTTC. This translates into CATSRDLASGNEQYF.